This T cell receptor beta chain is drawn from a study of blood T cell repertoires in COVID-19. Enrolled through a virtual design, the participants were between 18 and 89 years of age and came from about two dozen US areas. This CDR3 spans 21 amino acids. Germline values: CDR1 LGHDT, CDR2 YNNKEL (reference sequence). Trimming removed 1 base at V and 7 bases at J, with 32 bases between. Profiling relied on immunoSEQ multiplex PCR, and the TCRdb table lists in-frame clones only, not all of them. This sample has under 450,000 clones, with approximately 90% found just once. Input material: PBMCs or T cells enriched from blood (not recorded which). The receptor comes from a woman between 40 and 55 years old who had been exposed to COVID-19. The chain couples TRBV3-1 (or the pseudogene TRBV3-2) to TRBJ2-1; the D gene is possibly TRBD2 (5 bases). This CDR3 reads CASSQGLTRITDTSSPNEQFF. CDR3 sequence (DNA): TGTGCCAGCAGCCAAGGACTAACCCGGATAACCGACACCTCATCTCCAAATGAGCAGTTCTTC.